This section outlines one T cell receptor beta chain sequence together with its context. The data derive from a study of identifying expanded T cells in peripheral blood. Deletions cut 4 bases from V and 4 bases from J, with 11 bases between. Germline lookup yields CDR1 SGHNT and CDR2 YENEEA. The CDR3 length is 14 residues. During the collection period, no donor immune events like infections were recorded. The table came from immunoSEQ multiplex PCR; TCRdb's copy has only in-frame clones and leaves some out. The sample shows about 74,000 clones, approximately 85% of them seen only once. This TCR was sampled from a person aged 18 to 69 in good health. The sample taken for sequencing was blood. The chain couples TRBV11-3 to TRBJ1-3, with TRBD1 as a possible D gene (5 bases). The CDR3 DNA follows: TGTGCCAGCAGCTCCCAGGGACGCGGAAACACCATATATTTT. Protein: CASSSQGRGNTIYF.